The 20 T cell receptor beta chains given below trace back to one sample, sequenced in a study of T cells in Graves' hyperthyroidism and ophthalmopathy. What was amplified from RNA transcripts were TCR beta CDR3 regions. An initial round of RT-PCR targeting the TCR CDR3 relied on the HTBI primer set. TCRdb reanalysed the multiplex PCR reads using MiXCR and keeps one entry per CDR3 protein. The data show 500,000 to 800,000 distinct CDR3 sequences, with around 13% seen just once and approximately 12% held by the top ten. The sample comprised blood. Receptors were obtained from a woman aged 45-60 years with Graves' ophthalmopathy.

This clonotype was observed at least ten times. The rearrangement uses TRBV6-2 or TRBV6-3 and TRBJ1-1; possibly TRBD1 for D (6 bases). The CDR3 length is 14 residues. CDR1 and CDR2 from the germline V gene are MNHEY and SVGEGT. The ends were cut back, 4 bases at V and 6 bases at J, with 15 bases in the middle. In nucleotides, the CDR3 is TGTGCCAGCAGTTGGGCAGGGGTACGCGCTGAAGCTTTCTTT. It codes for CASSWAGVRAEAFF.

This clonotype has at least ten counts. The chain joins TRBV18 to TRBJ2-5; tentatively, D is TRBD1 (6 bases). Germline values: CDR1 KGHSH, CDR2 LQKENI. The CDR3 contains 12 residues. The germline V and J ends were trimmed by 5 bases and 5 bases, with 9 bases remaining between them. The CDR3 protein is CASSTGLETQYF. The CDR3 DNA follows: TGTGCCAGCTCAACAGGGTTGGAGACCCAGTACTTC.

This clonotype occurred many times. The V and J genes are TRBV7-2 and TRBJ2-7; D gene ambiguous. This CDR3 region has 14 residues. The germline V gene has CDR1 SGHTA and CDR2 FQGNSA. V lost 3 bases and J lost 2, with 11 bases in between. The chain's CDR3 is CASSFRQNPYEQYF. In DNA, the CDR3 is TGTGCCAGCAGCTTTAGGCAGAATCCCTACGAGCAGTACTTC.

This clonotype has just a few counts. This CDR3 reads CASSQRDRQVINEQYF. The CDR3 region has the DNA TGTGCCAGCAGCCAACGAGACCGACAGGTTATCAACGAGCAGTACTTC. The rearrangement joins TRBV4-2 to TRBJ2-7; perhaps TRBD1 as D (6 bases). V lost 2 bases and J lost 5, with 19 bases in between. There are 16 residues in the CDR3. Per germline, CDR1 LGHNA and CDR2 YNFKEQ.

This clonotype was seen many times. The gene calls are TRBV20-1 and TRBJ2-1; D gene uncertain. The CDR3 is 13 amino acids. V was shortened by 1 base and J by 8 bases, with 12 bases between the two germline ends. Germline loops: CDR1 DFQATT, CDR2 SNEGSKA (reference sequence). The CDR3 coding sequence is TGCAGTGCTAGAGCGGGTTCGGGCGATGAGCAGTTCTTC. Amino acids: CSARAGSGDEQFF.

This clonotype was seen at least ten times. CDR3: CASSLTGLSSYEQYF. Written as DNA, the CDR3 is TGCGCCAGCAGCTTGACAGGGCTCAGCTCCTACGAGCAGTACTTC. The chain recombines TRBV5-1 with TRBJ2-7, with a tentative D call TRBD1 (6 bases). Per germline, CDR1 SGHRS and CDR2 YFSETQ. V was trimmed by 1 base and J by 0 bases, leaving 11 bases between them. The CDR3 spans 15 residues.

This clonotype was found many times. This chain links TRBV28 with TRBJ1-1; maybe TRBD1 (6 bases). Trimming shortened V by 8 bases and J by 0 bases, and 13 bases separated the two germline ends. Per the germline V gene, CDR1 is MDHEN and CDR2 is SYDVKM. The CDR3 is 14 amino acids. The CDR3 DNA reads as TGTGCCAGCGGTTCAGGGGCATTGAACACTGAAGCTTTCTTT. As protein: CASGSGALNTEAFF.

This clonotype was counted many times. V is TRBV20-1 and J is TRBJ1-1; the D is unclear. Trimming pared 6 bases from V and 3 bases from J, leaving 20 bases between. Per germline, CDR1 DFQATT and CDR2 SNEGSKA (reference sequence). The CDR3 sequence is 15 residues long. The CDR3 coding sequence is TGCAGTGCCCGCTCAGGCCTCAGAGAGGACACTGAAGCTTTCTTT. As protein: CSARSGLREDTEAFF.

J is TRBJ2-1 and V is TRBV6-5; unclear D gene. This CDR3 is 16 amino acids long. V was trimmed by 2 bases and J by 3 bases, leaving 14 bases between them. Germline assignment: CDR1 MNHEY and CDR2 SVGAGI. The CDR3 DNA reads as TGTGCCAGCAGTTACCTCAGAAAACCAAGCTACAATGAGCAGTTCTTC. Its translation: CASSYLRKPSYNEQFF.

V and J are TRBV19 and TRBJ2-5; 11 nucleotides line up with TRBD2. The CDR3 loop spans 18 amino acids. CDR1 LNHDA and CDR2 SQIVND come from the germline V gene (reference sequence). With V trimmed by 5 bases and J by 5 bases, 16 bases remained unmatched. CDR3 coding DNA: TGTGCCAGTAGTCTGCTAGCGGGAGGTCCAAAGGTGGAGGAGACCCAGTACTTC. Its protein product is CASSLLAGGPKVEETQYF. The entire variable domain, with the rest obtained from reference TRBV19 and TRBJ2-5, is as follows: DGGITQSPKYLFRKEGQNVTLSCEQNLNHDAMYWYRQDPGQGLRLIYYSQIVNDFQKGDIAEGYSVSREKKESFPLTVTSAQKNPTAFYLCASSLLAGGPKVEETQYFGPGTRLLVL.

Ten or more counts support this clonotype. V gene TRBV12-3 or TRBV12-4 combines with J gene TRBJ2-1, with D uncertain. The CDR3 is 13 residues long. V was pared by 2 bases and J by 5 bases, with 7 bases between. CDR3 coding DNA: TGTGCCAGCAGTTTAAGCTCACACAATGAGCAGTTCTTC. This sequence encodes CASSLSSHNEQFF.

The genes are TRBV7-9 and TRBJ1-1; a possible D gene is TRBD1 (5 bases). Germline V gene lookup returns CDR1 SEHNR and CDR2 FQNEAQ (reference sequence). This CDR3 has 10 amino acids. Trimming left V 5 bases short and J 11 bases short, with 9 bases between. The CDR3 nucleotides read TGTGCCAGCAGCAGGGGTGACGCTTTCTTT. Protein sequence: CASSRGDAFF.

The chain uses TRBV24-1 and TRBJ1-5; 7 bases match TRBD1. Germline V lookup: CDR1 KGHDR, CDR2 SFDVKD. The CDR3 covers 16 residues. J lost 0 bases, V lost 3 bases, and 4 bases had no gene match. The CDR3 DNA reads TGTGCCACCAGTGATCCAGGGACAGATAGCAATCAGCCCCAGCATTTT. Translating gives CATSDPGTDSNQPQHF.

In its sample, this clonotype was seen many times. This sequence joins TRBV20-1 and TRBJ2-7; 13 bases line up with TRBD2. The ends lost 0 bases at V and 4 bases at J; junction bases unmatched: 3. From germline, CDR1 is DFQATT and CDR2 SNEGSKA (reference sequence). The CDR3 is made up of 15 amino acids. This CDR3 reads CSARDWTSGSYEQYF. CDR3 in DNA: TGCAGTGCTAGAGATTGGACTAGCGGGAGTTACGAGCAGTACTTC.

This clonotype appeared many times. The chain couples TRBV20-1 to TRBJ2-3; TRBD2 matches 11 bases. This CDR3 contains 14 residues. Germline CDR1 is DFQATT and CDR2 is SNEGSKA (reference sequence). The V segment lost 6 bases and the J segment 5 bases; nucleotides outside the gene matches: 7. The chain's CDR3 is CSASHSGRVDTQYF. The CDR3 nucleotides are TGCAGTGCATCACATAGCGGGAGGGTAGATACGCAGTATTTT.

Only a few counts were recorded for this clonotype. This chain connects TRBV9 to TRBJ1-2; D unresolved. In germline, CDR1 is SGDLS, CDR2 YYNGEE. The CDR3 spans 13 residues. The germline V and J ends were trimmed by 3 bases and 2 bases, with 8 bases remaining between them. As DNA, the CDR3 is TGTGCCAGCAGCGCCGACGGAAACTATGGCTACACCTTC. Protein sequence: CASSADGNYGYTF.

In nucleotides, the CDR3 is TGTGCCAGCAGCTCAACCAAGACAGGGAGGACGGCGAACACCGGGGAGCTGTTTTTT. This gives the protein CASSSTKTGRTANTGELFF. The gene calls are TRBV5-6 and TRBJ2-2; tentative D call: TRBD1 (7 bases). The length of the CDR3 is 19 residues. Germline loops: CDR1 SGHDT, CDR2 YYEEEE. Between the trimmed V and J ends, which lost 3 bases and 0 bases, there was a span of 21 bases.

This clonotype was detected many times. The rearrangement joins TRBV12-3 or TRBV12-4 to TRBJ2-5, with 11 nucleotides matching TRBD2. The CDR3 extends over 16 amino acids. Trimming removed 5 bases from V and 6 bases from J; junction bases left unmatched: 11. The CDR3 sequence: CASSQTLAGGTKTQYF. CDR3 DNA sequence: TGTGCCAGCAGTCAAACGCTAGCGGGAGGAACGAAGACCCAGTACTTC.

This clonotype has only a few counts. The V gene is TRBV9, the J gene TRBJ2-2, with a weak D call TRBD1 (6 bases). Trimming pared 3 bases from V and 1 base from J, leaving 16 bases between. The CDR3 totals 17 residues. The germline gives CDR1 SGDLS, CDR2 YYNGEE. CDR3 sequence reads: CASSAPRDKMNTGELFF. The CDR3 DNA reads TGTGCCAGCAGCGCCCCCCGGGACAAGATGAACACCGGGGAGCTGTTTTTT. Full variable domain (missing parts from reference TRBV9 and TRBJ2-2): DSGVTQTPKHLITATGQRVTLRCSPRSGDLSVYWYQQSLDQGLQFLIQYYNGEERAKGNILERFSAQQFPDLHSELNLSSLELGDSALYFCASSAPRDKMNTGELFFGEGSRLTVL.

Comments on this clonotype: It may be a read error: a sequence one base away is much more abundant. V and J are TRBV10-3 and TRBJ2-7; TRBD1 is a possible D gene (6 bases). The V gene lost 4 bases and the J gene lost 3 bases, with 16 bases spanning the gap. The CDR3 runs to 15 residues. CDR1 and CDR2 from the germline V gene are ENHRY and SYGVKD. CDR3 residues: CAISASIVGGYEQYF. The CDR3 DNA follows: TGTGCCATCAGTGCGTCTATCGTAGGGGGCTACGAGCAGTACTTC.